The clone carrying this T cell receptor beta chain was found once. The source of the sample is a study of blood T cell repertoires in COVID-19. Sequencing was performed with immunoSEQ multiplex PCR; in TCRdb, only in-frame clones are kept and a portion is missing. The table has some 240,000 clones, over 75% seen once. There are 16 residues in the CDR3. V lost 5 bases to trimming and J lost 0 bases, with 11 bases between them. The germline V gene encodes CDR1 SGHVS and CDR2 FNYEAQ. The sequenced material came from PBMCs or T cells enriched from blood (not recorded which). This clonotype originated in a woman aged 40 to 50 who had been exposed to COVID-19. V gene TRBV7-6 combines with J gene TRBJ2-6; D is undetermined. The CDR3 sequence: CASSTQAPSGANVLTF. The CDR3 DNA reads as TGTGCCAGCAGCACCCAGGCCCCCTCTGGGGCCAACGTCCTGACTTTC.